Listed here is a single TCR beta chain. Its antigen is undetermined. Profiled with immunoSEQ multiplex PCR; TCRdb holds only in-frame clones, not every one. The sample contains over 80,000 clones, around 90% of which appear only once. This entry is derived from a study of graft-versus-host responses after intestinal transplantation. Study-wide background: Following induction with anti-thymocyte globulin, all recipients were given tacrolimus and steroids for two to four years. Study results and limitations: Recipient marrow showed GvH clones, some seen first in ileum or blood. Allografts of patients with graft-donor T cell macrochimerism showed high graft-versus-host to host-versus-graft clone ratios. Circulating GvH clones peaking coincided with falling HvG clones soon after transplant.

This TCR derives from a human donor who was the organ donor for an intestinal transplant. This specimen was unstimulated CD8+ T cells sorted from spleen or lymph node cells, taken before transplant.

CDR3 sequence: CASGQGSGSEAFF. DNA for the CDR3: TGTGCCAGCGGACAGGGAAGTGGGTCTGAAGCTTTCTTT. V gene TRBV4-2 combines with J gene TRBJ1-1, with TRBD1 identical over 8 bases. The CDR3 spans 13 residues. Germline CDR1 and CDR2: LGHNA and YNFKEQ. V trimming: 8 bases; J trimming: 6 bases; junction bases outside the gene matches: 8.